One and the same sample provided the 32 T cell receptor beta chains below, sequenced in a study of breast tumors, draining lymph nodes, adjacent tissues. Each CDR3 protein gets one entry after TCRdb re-called the multiplex PCR reads with MiXCR. The profile covers fewer than 30,000 distinct CDR3 sequences, with about 70% appearing a single time and about a quarter taken by the ten largest. Sequencing input: tumor-adjacent breast tissue. The receptors were gathered from a female donor with breast cancer. Some clones in this sample may be carry-over from other donors' samples.

V is TRBV9 and J is TRBJ2-5; D possibly corresponds to TRBD1 (5 bases). The germline V gene encodes CDR1 SGDLS and CDR2 YYNGEE. V lost 3 bases and J lost 0, with 12 bases in between. The CDR3 extends over 15 amino acids. This chain's CDR3 is CASSAMAGHQETQYF. The CDR3 nucleotides read TGTGCCAGCAGCGCAATGGCAGGGCACCAAGAGACCCAGTACTTC.

The V gene is TRBV15, the J gene TRBJ2-1; 14 bases fit TRBD2. The CDR3 is 16 amino acids. Trimming at V came to 0 bases and at J to 7 bases, leaving 2 bases not matched to a gene. Looked up from germline, CDR1 is LNHNV and CDR2 is YYDKDF (reference sequence). The CDR3 region is CATSRERLAGGNEQFF. CDR3 coding DNA: TGTGCCACCAGCAGAGAGCGACTAGCGGGAGGGAATGAGCAGTTCTTC.

The chain is built from TRBV3-1 and TRBJ2-3; 7 bases are a match to TRBD2. This CDR3 spans 15 amino acids. The germline gives CDR1 LGHDT, CDR2 YNNKEL (reference sequence). V lost 4 bases to trimming and J lost 2 bases; unmatched junction nucleotides: 6. As DNA, the CDR3 is TGTGCCAGCAGCCTGCTAGCGGAGTACACAGATACGCAGTATTTT. This translates into CASSLLAEYTDTQYF.

This clonotype is medium-sized by share. The CDR3, as DNA: TGTGCCAGCAATGGAGAGGGTTACGAGCAGTACTTC. Translating gives CASNGEGYEQYF. This chain links TRBV2 with TRBJ2-7; perhaps TRBD2 as D (5 bases). Trimming took off 7 bases at V and 4 bases at J, with 11 bases between the two ends. Germline CDR1 and CDR2: SNHLY and FYNNEI. This CDR3 is 12 amino acids long.

On this clonotype itself: No conserved phenylalanine or tryptophan ends this CDR3, so it is likely a read error. CDR3 sequence reads: CASSAFSTGGDEKLFC. In DNA, the CDR3 is TGCGCCAGCAGTGCCTTCTCGACAGGGGGGGATGAAAAACTGTTTTGT. The chain combines TRBV10-2 with TRBJ1-4; 9 positions agree with TRBD1. CDR3 length: 16 amino acids. Germline V gene data show CDR1 as WSHSY and CDR2 as SAAADI. Unmatched junction bases numbered 9, after V lost 4 bases and J lost 6 bases.

The chain combines TRBV12-3 or TRBV12-4 with TRBJ2-1, with 7 positions matching TRBD2. The trim removed 6 bases at V and 6 bases at J, leaving 2 bases unmatched. The CDR3 runs to 12 residues. CDR3 DNA sequence: TGTGCCAGCAGGGGAGGGGTCAATGAGCAGTTCTTC. Amino acid sequence: CASRGGVNEQFF.

J is TRBJ2-3 and V is TRBV12-3 or TRBV12-4; the D gene could be TRBD1 or TRBD2 (5 bases each). Trimming stripped 7 bases from V and 4 bases from J, with 12 bases between. CDR3 length: 13 amino acids. CDR3 protein: CASNSRDPDTQYF. CDR3 coding DNA: TGTGCCAGCAACTCACGGGACCCAGATACGCAGTATTTT.

The chain joins TRBV10-2 to TRBJ2-1; 8 bases are shared with TRBD1. CDR3 length: 15 amino acids. J was trimmed by 5 bases and V by 6 bases; bases with no gene match: 9. CDR1 and CDR2 (germline): WSHSY, SAAADI. The CDR3 region has the DNA TGCGCCAGCAGCCACGGACAGGGAGGAAACAATGAGCAGTTCTTC. Encoded protein: CASSHGQGGNNEQFF.

The chain links TRBV25-1 to TRBJ2-7; no definite D call. Germline loops: CDR1 MGHDK, CDR2 SYGVNS. The CDR3 consists of 11 residues. V lost 5 bases to trimming and J lost 7 bases, with 9 bases between them. CDR3 in DNA: TGTGCCAGCAGTCTGGAAAGTGAGCAGTACTTC. It specifies CASSLESEQYF.

V gene TRBV20-1 combines with J gene TRBJ1-2; 7 bases are shared with TRBD1. CDR1 is DFQATT, CDR2 SNEGSKA, per germline (reference sequence). V lost 5 bases to trimming and J lost 3 bases; unmatched junction nucleotides: 6. The CDR3 sequence is 13 residues long. CDR3 sequence (DNA): TGCAGTGCTGTCCCCGGACAGGACTATGGCTACACCTTC. This encodes CSAVPGQDYGYTF.

This clonotype came up many times. The chain is built from TRBV15 and TRBJ2-5; a weak D match, TRBD2 (6 bases). Trimming cost V 0 bases and J 12 bases, with 11 bases left between them. The germline V gene encodes CDR1 LNHNV and CDR2 YYDKDF (reference sequence). The CDR3 totals 12 residues. The CDR3 sequence is CATSREAGLKYF. DNA of the CDR3: TGTGCCACCAGCAGAGAGGCGGGGCTCAAGTACTTC.

This clonotype was picked up a small number of times. The J gene is TRBJ2-7, the V gene TRBV2; the D gene could be TRBD1 or TRBD2 (5 bases each). This CDR3 spans 13 amino acids. V lost 3 bases to trimming and J lost 2 bases, with 8 bases between them. The germline V gene has CDR1 SNHLY and CDR2 FYNNEI. The CDR3 spells CASSEGDTYEQYF. For the CDR3, the DNA is TGTGCCAGCAGTGAGGGGGATACCTACGAGCAGTACTTC.

The chain combines TRBV24-1 with TRBJ2-7, with TRBD1 identical over 7 bases. The CDR3 covers 16 residues. Germline CDR1 is KGHDR and CDR2 is SFDVKD. With 4 bases clipped from V and 2 bases from J, the junction kept 10 bases outside the gene matches. CDR3 nucleotide sequence: TGTGCCACCAGTGAGTCAACAGGGGATAGGGCCTACGAGCAGTACTTC. Protein sequence: CATSESTGDRAYEQYF.

Relative to its sample, this clonotype is medium-sized. The V gene is TRBV10-3, the J gene TRBJ1-2; TRBD1 aligns across 8 bases. This CDR3 is built from 13 residues. V gave up 6 bases and J gave up 7 bases; unmatched junction bases: 7. Per the germline V gene, CDR1 is ENHRY and CDR2 is SYGVKD. CDR3 DNA sequence: TGTGCCATCAGAACCGGGACAGGTGGTGGCTACACCTTC. Its translation is CAIRTGTGGGYTF.

The chain joins TRBV5-1 to TRBJ2-7; D remains unclear. V was pared by 2 bases and J by 2 bases, with 5 bases between. The CDR3 has 12 residues. The germline gives CDR1 SGHRS, CDR2 YFSETQ. The chain's CDR3 is CASSFFPYEQYF. DNA of the CDR3: TGCGCCAGCAGCTTTTTTCCCTACGAGCAGTACTTC.

The CDR3, as DNA: TGTGCCAGCAGGGGACAGGGGGCAGGCGAGCAGTACTTC. This codes for CASRGQGAGEQYF. The J gene is TRBJ2-7, the V gene TRBV28; 12 bases align to TRBD1. The germline gives CDR1 MDHEN, CDR2 SYDVKM. The CDR3 loop spans 13 amino acids. Trimming at V came to 6 bases and at J to 6 bases, leaving 3 bases not matched to a gene.

The chain combines TRBV2 with TRBJ2-3, with D tentatively TRBD2 (7 bases). The CDR3 spans 14 residues. Trimming removed 7 bases from V and 0 bases from J, with 11 bases in between. Germline V gene sequence: CDR1 SNHLY, CDR2 FYNNEI. CDR3: CASKAGASTDTQYF. The DNA for the CDR3 is TGTGCCAGCAAGGCGGGGGCTAGCACAGATACGCAGTATTTT.

This chain joins TRBV5-6 and TRBJ2-7; 10 bases are shared with TRBD2. The V and J ends lost 1 base and 7 bases, in that order; junction bases with no gene match: 11. Per germline, CDR1 SGHDT and CDR2 YYEEEE. The CDR3 is made up of 16 amino acids. The DNA of the CDR3 is TGTGCCAGCAGCTTGATTTCTAGCGGGAGAAGTAAAGAGCAGTACTTC. Translation: CASSLISSGRSKEQYF.

This clonotype appeared a few times. The J gene is TRBJ1-5, the V gene TRBV5-6; D might be TRBD1 (5 bases). This CDR3 has 14 residues. Germline V gene lookup returns CDR1 SGHDT and CDR2 YYEEEE. V was cut by 3 bases and J by 3 bases, with 10 bases left in between. In nucleotides, the CDR3 is TGTGCCAGCAGCTCCAGGGTCATCAATCAGCCCCAGCATTTT. Amino acid sequence: CASSSRVINQPQHF.

CDR3 region: CSATVSGGNEQFF. CDR3 nucleotide sequence: TGCAGTGCTACCGTCTCGGGGGGCAATGAGCAGTTCTTC. This chain uses TRBV20-1 with TRBJ2-1, with 7 bases fitting TRBD2. The CDR3 has 13 amino acids. The V and J ends lost 4 bases and 6 bases, in that order; junction bases with no gene match: 6. Germline V gene data show CDR1 as DFQATT and CDR2 as SNEGSKA (reference sequence).

By sample fraction, this clonotype is medium-sized (0.01 to 0.1%). The V and J genes are TRBV13 and TRBJ1-6; 8 bases align to TRBD1. Germline V gene sequence: CDR1 PRHDT, CDR2 FYEKMQ (reference sequence). The J segment lost 10 bases and the V segment lost 4 bases, leaving 12 bases of the junction unmatched. The CDR3 consists of 16 residues. CDR3 bases: TGTGCCAGCAGCTGGGGGGCAGGGGGCAGGGGGTCACCCCTCCACTTT. This gives the protein CASSWGAGGRGSPLHF.

This clonotype was counted a few times. The chain links TRBV2 to TRBJ1-5, with TRBD1 matching over 11 bases. CDR3 length equals 14 residues. Germline CDR1 and CDR2: SNHLY and FYNNEI. V shed 4 bases, J shed 7 bases, and the junction held 3 bases outside the gene matches. CDR3: CASSGTGGRQPQHF. DNA for the CDR3: TGTGCCAGCAGTGGGACAGGGGGCAGACAGCCCCAGCATTTT. Full variable domain (remainder filled in from reference TRBV2 and TRBJ1-5): EPEVTQTPSHQVTQMGQEVILRCVPISNHLYFYWYRQILGQKVEFLVSFYNNEISEKSEIFDDQFSVERPDGSNFTLKIRSTKLEDSAMYFCASSGTGGRQPQHFGDGTRLSIL.

The genes are TRBV29-1 and TRBJ2-7, with 12 nucleotides matching TRBD2. Per germline, CDR1 SQVTM and CDR2 ANQGSEA. This CDR3 spans 14 amino acids. With V trimmed by 6 bases and J by 5 bases, 8 bases remained unmatched. The CDR3 nucleotides read TGCAGCGTCAAAGGACTAGCGGGATTCCACGAGCAGTACTTC. Its translation: CSVKGLAGFHEQYF.

The V call is TRBV11-3, the J call TRBJ2-7; 9 bases fit TRBD2. The V segment lost 3 bases and the J segment 4 bases; nucleotides outside the gene matches: 7. There are 15 residues in the CDR3. Germline V gives CDR1 SGHNT, CDR2 YENEEA. The CDR3 DNA reads as TGTGCCAGCAGCTTCGGGTTAGCGGGAGAATACGAGCAGTACTTC. Protein product: CASSFGLAGEYEQYF.

This clonotype qualifies as medium-sized. The chain recombines TRBV20-1 with TRBJ2-7; D may match TRBD1 or TRBD2 (5 bases each). The CDR3 extends over 14 amino acids. Trimming took 4 bases from V and 1 from J, leaving 14 bases between them. Germline loops: CDR1 DFQATT, CDR2 SNEGSKA (reference sequence). CDR3 coding DNA: TGCAGTGCTAAAAAAGGGACCGTATCCTACGAGCAGTACTTC. This gives the protein CSAKKGTVSYEQYF.

The chain is built from TRBV30 and TRBJ1-2; D not resolved. Germline values: CDR1 GTSNPN, CDR2 SVGIG (reference sequence). The V and J ends lost 4 bases and 7 bases respectively, with 13 bases between them. This CDR3 is 12 amino acids long. The CDR3 DNA sequence: TGTGCCTGGACCCGACGGGGAGGTGGCTACACCTTC. Amino acids: CAWTRRGGGYTF.

The J gene is TRBJ1-6, the V gene TRBV6-5; tentative D call: TRBD1 (6 bases). V was shortened by 5 bases and J by 0 bases, with 14 bases between the two germline ends. The CDR3 runs to 17 residues. Germline assignment: CDR1 MNHEY and CDR2 SVGAGI. The CDR3 bases are TGTGCCAGCAGTACACAGGGCTCTAGCTCCTATAATTCACCCCTCCACTTT. It encodes CASSTQGSSSYNSPLHF.

This clonotype was detected only once. The V and J genes are TRBV6-5 and TRBJ1-5; D not resolved. There are 15 residues in the CDR3. The ends were cut back, 4 bases at V and 3 bases at J, with 13 bases in the middle. CDR1 and CDR2 (germline): MNHEY, SVGAGI. CDR3 sequence (DNA): TGTGCCAGCAGTTCCAGCCCGGTTTCCAATCAGCCCCAGCATTTT. It translates to CASSSSPVSNQPQHF.

This clonotype ranks as medium-sized (0.01 to 0.1%). This rearrangement joins TRBV6-6 to TRBJ1-3, with D hard to call. Trimming cost V 7 bases and J 8 bases, with 15 bases left between them. The V gene's germline CDR1 is MNHNY and CDR2 SVGAGI (reference sequence). This CDR3 is 13 amino acids long. CDR3 nucleotides: TGTGCCAGCACCCTTCGAACCGGGGACACCATATATTTT. Translation: CASTLRTGDTIYF.

For the CDR3, the DNA is TGTGCCAGCAGTTTCCTCACCTCTGGAAACACCATATATTTT. As protein: CASSFLTSGNTIYF. The rearrangement uses TRBV28 and TRBJ1-3; unclear D gene. The ends were cut back, 3 bases at V and 0 bases at J, with 6 bases in the middle. There are 14 residues in the CDR3. The germline CDR1 and CDR2 sequences are MDHEN and SYDVKM.

CDR3 nucleotide sequence: TGCGCCAGCAGCCTAGAGGGGAGCTTGTATACGCAGTATTTT. The encoded protein is CASSLEGSLYTQYF. The chain combines TRBV5-1 with TRBJ2-3; D assignment may be TRBD1 or TRBD2 (5 bases each). Per germline, CDR1 SGHRS and CDR2 YFSETQ. The CDR3 is made up of 14 amino acids. Trimming cost V 4 bases and J 7 bases, with 16 bases left between them.

This clonotype is classed as medium-sized. The CDR3 sequence: CSATFSGGGYTF. CDR3 DNA sequence: TGCAGTGCTACTTTTTCGGGGGGTGGCTACACCTTC. The rearrangement uses TRBV20-1 and TRBJ1-2; TRBD1 might be the D (5 bases). This CDR3 region has 12 residues. V was pared by 4 bases and J by 7 bases, with 13 bases between. From germline, CDR1 is DFQATT and CDR2 SNEGSKA (reference sequence).